Shown below are 16 T cell receptor beta chains from a single sample sequenced in a study of PD-L1 blockade in urothelial cancer. Using immunoSEQ multiplex PCR, the repertoire was profiled, and TCRdb retains in-frame clones only, with some absent. This table has some 77,000 clones, around 90% appearing once. Sample: PBMCs, taken around atezolizumab (anti-PD-L1) treatment. These receptors all stem from a woman aged 70-85 years with urothelial cancer.

V gene TRBV10-3 combines with J gene TRBJ2-7; D gene uncertain. The CDR3 extends over 13 amino acids. Germline loops: CDR1 ENHRY, CDR2 SYGVKD. The germline V and J ends were trimmed by 0 bases and 3 bases, with 6 bases remaining between them. CDR3 region: CAISESRNYEQYF. The CDR3 nucleotides read TGTGCCATCAGTGAGTCGCGGAACTACGAGCAGTACTTC.

The chain links TRBV2 to TRBJ1-1, with D tentatively TRBD1 (5 bases). Between the trimmed V and J ends, which lost 5 bases and 1 base, there was a span of 14 bases. The CDR3 runs to 15 residues. The V gene's germline CDR1 is SNHLY and CDR2 FYNNEI. The CDR3 spells CASSMLVGGNTEAFF. Written as DNA, the CDR3 is TGTGCCAGCAGTATGTTGGTCGGGGGGAACACTGAAGCTTTCTTT. The entire variable domain, with the rest obtained from reference TRBV2 and TRBJ1-1, is as follows: EPEVTQTPSHQVTQMGQEVILRCVPISNHLYFYWYRQILGQKVEFLVSFYNNEISEKSEIFDDQFSVERPDGSNFTLKIRSTKLEDSAMYFCASSMLVGGNTEAFFGQGTRLTVV.

The V call is TRBV5-4, the J call TRBJ2-3; D is undetermined. The V gene lost 0 bases and the J gene lost 2 bases, with 7 bases spanning the gap. The germline gives CDR1 SGHNT, CDR2 YYREEE (reference sequence). This CDR3 comprises 14 residues. CDR3 protein: CASSLEAVTDTQYF. The CDR3 nucleotides read TGTGCCAGCAGCTTGGAAGCCGTCACAGATACGCAGTATTTT.

The chain combines TRBV19 with TRBJ1-1, with D possibly being TRBD1 (6 bases). Per the germline V gene, CDR1 is LNHDA and CDR2 is SQIVND (reference sequence). The CDR3 has 16 residues. Trimming stripped 7 bases from V and 6 bases from J, with 24 bases between. The CDR3 nucleotides read TGTGCCAGTACTACCACAGGGAGCCCCTACTACGCTGAAGCTTTCTTT. It encodes CASTTTGSPYYAEAFF.

This chain uses TRBV7-2 with TRBJ1-3; TRBD1 agrees at 8 bases. There are 16 residues in the CDR3. Germline CDR1 is SGHTA and CDR2 is FQGNSA. V trimming: 4 bases; J trimming: 0 bases; junction bases outside the gene matches: 5. The CDR3 is CASSSGTGTSGNTIYF. The CDR3, as DNA: TGTGCCAGCAGCTCCGGGACAGGCACCTCTGGAAACACCATATATTTT. Drawing the rest from reference TRBV7-2 and TRBJ1-3, the complete variable domain is GAGVSQSPSNKVTEKGKDVELRCDPISGHTALYWYRQSLGQGLEFLIYFQGNSAPDKSGLPSDRFSAERTGGSVSTLTIQRTQQEDSAVYLCASSSGTGTSGNTIYFGEGSWLTVV.

This clone was seen more than once but under ten times. The chain has TRBV30 and TRBJ1-5; perhaps TRBD1 as D (6 bases). This CDR3 comprises 12 residues. The V end lost 2 bases, the J end lost 6 bases, and 8 bases lay between the germline ends. Germline V CDR1 and CDR2: GTSNPN, SVGIG (reference sequence). The chain's CDR3 is CAWSTTGQPQHF. As DNA, the CDR3 is TGTGCCTGGAGTACGACAGGTCAGCCCCAGCATTTT. Looking up the rest from reference TRBV30 and TRBJ1-5 gives the full variable domain: SQTIHQWPATLVQPVGSPLSLECTVEGTSNPNLYWYRQAAGRGLQLLFYSVGIGQISSEVPQNLSASRPQDRQFILSSKKLLLSDSGFYLCAWSTTGQPQHFGDGTRLSIL.

The V call is TRBV10-3, the J call TRBJ1-1; D call uncertain. The germline V gene has CDR1 ENHRY and CDR2 SYGVKD. V was pared by 7 bases and J by 1 base, with 13 bases between. The CDR3 sequence is 14 residues long. The DNA of the CDR3 is TGTGCCATCACGTCGGAGGGTGGGAACACTGAAGCTTTCTTT. Translating it yields CAITSEGGNTEAFF.

The rearrangement joins TRBV4-3 to TRBJ1-2; TRBD1 matches 8 bases. V was clipped by 0 bases and J by 5 bases; unmatched bases: 14. Germline assignment: CDR1 LGHNA and CDR2 YSLEER. This CDR3 region has 18 residues. CDR3 DNA sequence: TGCGCCAGCAGCCAAGAAAGCACGGGACAGGCCTTCGGTTATGGCTACACCTTC. Its protein is CASSQESTGQAFGYGYTF.

The chain employs TRBV29-1 and TRBJ1-5, with 10 bases matching TRBD1. Germline CDR1 and CDR2: SQVTM and ANQGSEA. The CDR3 has 15 amino acids. V lost 5 bases, J lost 2 bases, and 6 bases stayed unmatched. The CDR3 region has the DNA TGCAGCGTTCAGACCGGGACAGGGGGCAATCAGCCCCAGCATTTT. It codes for CSVQTGTGGNQPQHF.

The chain combines TRBV6-1 with TRBJ2-7; the match to TRBD2 covers 8 bases. Germline V gives CDR1 MNHNS, CDR2 SASEGT. There are 15 residues in the CDR3. V lost 4 bases to trimming and J lost 2 bases; unmatched junction nucleotides: 7. The CDR3 sequence is CASSVLVGRAYEQYF. In nucleotides, the CDR3 is TGTGCCAGCAGTGTTCTGGTCGGGAGGGCCTACGAGCAGTACTTC.

The gene calls are TRBV9 and TRBJ2-5, with 9 bases lining up with TRBD2. The CDR3 sequence is 15 residues long. Germline V lookup: CDR1 SGDLS, CDR2 YYNGEE. J was trimmed by 2 bases and V by 2 bases; bases with no gene match: 4. The CDR3 DNA follows: TGTGCCAGCAGCGTCAGCGGGGGGCTACAAGAGACCCAGTACTTC. Protein product: CASSVSGGLQETQYF.

The chain employs TRBV9 and TRBJ2-2, with TRBD2 matching over 9 bases. The CDR3 sequence is 17 residues long. The V gene's germline CDR1 is SGDLS and CDR2 YYNGEE. V gave up 3 bases and J gave up 0 bases; unmatched junction bases: 6. CDR3 in DNA: TGTGCCAGCAGCGCACCCTCTAGCGGGGCGAACACCGGGGAGCTGTTTTTT. Translating gives CASSAPSSGANTGELFF.

The rearrangement uses TRBV28 and TRBJ1-4, with D unclear. Per germline, CDR1 MDHEN and CDR2 SYDVKM. Trimming took 6 bases from V and 5 from J, leaving 13 bases between them. The CDR3 spans 14 residues. The DNA of the CDR3 is TGTGCCAGCAGCGGGAGGAGATTCAATGAAAAACTGTTTTTT. Its protein is CASSGRRFNEKLFF.

The chain joins TRBV19 to TRBJ1-5; unclear D gene. Germline loops: CDR1 LNHDA, CDR2 SQIVND (reference sequence). CDR3 length: 16 amino acids. V was shortened by 6 bases and J by 2 bases, with 17 bases between the two germline ends. The CDR3 here is CASRLFRGGGNQPQHF. DNA of the CDR3: TGTGCCAGTAGGTTGTTTCGGGGAGGCGGCAATCAGCCCCAGCATTTT.

V usage is TRBV19 and J usage is TRBJ1-2; D uncertain. Germline assignment: CDR1 LNHDA and CDR2 SQIVND (reference sequence). Trimming removed 9 bases at V and 4 bases at J, with 9 bases between. CDR3 length: 11 residues. This CDR3 reads CASMEAYGYTF. The CDR3 bases are TGTGCCAGCATGGAGGCCTATGGCTACACCTTC.

This sequence joins TRBV5-8 and TRBJ2-5, with TRBD2 matching over 11 bases. Losses at the gene ends were 4 bases for V and 4 bases for J; bases not matched to a gene: 3. Germline values: CDR1 SGHTS, CDR2 YDEGEE. This CDR3 has 14 amino acids. The CDR3 region has the DNA TGTGCCAGCAGCCTTACTAGCGGGAGAGAGACCCAGTACTTC. This codes for CASSLTSGRETQYF.